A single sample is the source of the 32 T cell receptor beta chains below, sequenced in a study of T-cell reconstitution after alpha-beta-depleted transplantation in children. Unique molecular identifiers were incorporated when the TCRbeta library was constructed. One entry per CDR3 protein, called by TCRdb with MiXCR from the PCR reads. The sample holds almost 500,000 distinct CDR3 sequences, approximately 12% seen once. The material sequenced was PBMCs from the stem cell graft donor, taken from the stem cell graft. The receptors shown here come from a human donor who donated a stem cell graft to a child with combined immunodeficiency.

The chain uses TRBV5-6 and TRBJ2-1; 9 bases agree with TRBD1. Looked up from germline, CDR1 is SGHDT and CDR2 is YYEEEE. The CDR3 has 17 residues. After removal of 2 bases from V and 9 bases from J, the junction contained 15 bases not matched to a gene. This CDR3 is CASSFLVWTGVSSEQFF. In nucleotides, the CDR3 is TGTGCCAGCAGCTTTCTTGTTTGGACAGGGGTGTCTAGTGAGCAGTTCTTC.

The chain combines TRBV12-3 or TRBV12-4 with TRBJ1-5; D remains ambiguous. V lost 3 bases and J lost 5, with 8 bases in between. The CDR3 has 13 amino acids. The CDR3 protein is CASSLSGHQPQHF. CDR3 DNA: TGTGCCAGCAGTTTGAGCGGACATCAGCCCCAGCATTTT.

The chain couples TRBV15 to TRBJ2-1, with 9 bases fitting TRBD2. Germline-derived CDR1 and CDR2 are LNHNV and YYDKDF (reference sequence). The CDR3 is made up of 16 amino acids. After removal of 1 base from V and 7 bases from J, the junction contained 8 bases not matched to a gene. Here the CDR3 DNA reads TGTGCCACCAGCAGAGTAGCGGGGGATTTGGTAAATGAGCAGTTCTTC. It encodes CATSRVAGDLVNEQFF.

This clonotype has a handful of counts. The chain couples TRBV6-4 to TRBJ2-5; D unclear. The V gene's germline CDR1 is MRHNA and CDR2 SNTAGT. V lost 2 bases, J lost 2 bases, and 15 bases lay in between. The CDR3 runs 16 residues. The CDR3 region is CASSDDWVEQQETQYF. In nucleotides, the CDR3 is TGTGCCAGCAGTGACGACTGGGTGGAGCAGCAAGAGACCCAGTACTTC.

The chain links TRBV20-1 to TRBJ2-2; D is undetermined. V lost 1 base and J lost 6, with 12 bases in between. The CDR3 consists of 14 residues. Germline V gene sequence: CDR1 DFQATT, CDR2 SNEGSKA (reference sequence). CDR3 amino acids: CSARVSGHAGELFF. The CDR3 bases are TGCAGTGCTAGAGTGTCTGGTCACGCCGGGGAGCTGTTTTTT.

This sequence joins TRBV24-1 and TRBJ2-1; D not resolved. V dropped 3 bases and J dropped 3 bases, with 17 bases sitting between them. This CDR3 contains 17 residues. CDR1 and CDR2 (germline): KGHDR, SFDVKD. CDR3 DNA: TGTGCCACCAGTGATGGGGAAGAAGCTTTTCTCTACAATGAGCAGTTCTTC. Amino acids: CATSDGEEAFLYNEQFF.

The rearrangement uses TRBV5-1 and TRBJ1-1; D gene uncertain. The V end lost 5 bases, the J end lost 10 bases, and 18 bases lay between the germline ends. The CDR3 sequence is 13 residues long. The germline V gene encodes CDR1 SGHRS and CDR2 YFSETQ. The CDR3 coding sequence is TGCGCCAGCAGGACCGACGGACCTAGTGGAGCTTTCTTT. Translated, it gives CASRTDGPSGAFF.

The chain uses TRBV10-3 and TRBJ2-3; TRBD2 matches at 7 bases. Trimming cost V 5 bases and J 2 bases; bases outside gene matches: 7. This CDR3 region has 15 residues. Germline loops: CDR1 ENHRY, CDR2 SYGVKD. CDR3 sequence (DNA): TGTGCCATCAGTAGAAAGCGGGAACTCACAGATACGCAGTATTTT. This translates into CAISRKRELTDTQYF.

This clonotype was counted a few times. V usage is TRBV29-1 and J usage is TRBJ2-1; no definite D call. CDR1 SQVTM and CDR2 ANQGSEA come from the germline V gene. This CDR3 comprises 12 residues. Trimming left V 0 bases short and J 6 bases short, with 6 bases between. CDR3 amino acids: CSVEDQGNEQFF. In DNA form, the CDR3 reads TGCAGCGTTGAAGATCAAGGCAATGAGCAGTTCTTC.

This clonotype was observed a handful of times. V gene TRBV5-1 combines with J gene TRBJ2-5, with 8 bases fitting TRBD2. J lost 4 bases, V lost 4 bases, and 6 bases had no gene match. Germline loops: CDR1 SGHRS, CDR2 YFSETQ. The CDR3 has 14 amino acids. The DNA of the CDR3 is TGCGCCAGCAGCATAGGGACTAGTTCAGAGACCCAGTACTTC. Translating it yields CASSIGTSSETQYF.

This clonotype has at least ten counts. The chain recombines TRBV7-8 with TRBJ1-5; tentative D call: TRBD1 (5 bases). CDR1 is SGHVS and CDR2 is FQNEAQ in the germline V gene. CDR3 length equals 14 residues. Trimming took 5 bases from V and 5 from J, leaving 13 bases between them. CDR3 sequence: CASSHDRIYQPQHF. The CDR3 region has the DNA TGTGCCAGCAGCCACGACAGAATCTATCAGCCCCAGCATTTT.

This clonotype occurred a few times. Here the CDR3 reads CASSHNTLGLAGALTDTQYF. The CDR3 DNA follows: TGCGCCAGCAGCCATAACACCCTAGGACTAGCGGGGGCCCTCACAGATACGCAGTATTTT. The chain links TRBV4-3 to TRBJ2-3; TRBD2 matches 13 bases. The junction had 14 bases not matched to a gene; V was cut back by 3 bases and J by 2 bases. Per the germline V gene, CDR1 is LGHNA and CDR2 is YSLEER. The CDR3 is made up of 20 amino acids.

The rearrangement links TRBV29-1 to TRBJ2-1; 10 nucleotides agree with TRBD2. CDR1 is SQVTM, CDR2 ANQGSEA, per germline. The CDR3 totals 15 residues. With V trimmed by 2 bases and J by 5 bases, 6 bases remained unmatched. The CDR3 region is CSVELAGVAHNEQFF. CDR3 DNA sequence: TGCAGCGTTGAACTAGCGGGAGTCGCACACAATGAGCAGTTCTTC.

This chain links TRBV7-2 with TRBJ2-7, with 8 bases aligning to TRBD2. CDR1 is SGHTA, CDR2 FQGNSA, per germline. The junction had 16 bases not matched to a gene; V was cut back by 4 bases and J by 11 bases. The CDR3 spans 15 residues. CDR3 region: CASSSPTSGPEREYF. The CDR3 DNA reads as TGTGCCAGCAGCTCCCCAACTAGCGGTCCTGAGAGGGAGTACTTC.

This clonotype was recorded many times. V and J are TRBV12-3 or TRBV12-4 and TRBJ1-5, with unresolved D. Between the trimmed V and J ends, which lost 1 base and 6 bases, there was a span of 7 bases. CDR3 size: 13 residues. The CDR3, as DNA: TGTGCCAGCAGTTTAGGGACCCGTCAGCCCCAGCATTTT. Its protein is CASSLGTRQPQHF.

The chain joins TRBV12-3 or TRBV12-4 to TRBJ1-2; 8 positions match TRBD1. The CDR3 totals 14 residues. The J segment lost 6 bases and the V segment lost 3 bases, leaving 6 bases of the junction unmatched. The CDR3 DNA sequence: TGTGCCAGCAGTTTGGTCAGACAGGGGAATGGCTACACCTTC. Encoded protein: CASSLVRQGNGYTF.

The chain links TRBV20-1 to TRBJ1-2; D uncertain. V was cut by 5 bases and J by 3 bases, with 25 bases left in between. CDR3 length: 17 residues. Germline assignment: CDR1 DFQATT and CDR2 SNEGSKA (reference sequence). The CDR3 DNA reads TGCAGTGCTGAACCGTCACAGTGGCCCCGGGGAGACTATGGCTACACCTTC. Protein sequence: CSAEPSQWPRGDYGYTF.

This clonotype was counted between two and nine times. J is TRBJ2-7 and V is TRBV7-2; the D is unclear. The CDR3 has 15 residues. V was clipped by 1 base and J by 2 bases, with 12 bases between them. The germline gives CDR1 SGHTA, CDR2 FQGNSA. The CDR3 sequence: CASSLDQSPPYEQYF. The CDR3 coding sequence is TGTGCCAGCAGCTTAGATCAGTCACCTCCCTACGAGCAGTACTTC.

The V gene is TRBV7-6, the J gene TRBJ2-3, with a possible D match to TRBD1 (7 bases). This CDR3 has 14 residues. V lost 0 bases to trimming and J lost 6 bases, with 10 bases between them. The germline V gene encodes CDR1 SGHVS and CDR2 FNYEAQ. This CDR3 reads CASSLATGRDTQYF. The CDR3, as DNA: TGTGCCAGCAGCTTAGCGACAGGGAGGGATACGCAGTATTTT.

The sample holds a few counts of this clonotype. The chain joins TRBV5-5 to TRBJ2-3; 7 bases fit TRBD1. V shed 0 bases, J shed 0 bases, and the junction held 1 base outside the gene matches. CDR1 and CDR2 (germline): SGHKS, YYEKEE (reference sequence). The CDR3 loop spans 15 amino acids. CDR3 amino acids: CASSLAQGSTDTQYF. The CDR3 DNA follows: TGTGCCAGCAGCTTGGCACAGGGGAGCACAGATACGCAGTATTTT.

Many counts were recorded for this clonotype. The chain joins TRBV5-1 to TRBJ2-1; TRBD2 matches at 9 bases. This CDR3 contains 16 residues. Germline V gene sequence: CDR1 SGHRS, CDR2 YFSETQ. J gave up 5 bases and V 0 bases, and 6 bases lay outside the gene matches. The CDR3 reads CASSLAGTSIDNEQFF. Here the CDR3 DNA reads TGCGCCAGCAGCTTGGCCGGGACTAGCATTGACAATGAGCAGTTCTTC.

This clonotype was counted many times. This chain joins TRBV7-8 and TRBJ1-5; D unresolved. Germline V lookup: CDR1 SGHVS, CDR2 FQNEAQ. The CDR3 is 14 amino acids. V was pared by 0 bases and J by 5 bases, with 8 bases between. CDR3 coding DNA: TGTGCCAGCAGCTTAGCGCGGGGTGATCAGCCCCAGCATTTT. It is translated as CASSLARGDQPQHF.

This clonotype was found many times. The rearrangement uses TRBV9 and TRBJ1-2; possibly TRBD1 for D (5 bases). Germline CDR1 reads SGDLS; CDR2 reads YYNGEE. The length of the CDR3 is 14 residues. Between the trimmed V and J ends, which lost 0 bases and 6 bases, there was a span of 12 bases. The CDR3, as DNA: TGTGCCAGCAGCGTAGACGAGGGGATCAATGGCTACACCTTC. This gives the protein CASSVDEGINGYTF.

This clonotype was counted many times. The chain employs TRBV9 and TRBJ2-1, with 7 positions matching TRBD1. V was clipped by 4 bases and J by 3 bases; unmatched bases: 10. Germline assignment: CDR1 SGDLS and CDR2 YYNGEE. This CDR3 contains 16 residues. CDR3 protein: CASSPRQGQSYNEQFF. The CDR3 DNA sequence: TGTGCCAGCAGCCCTCGGCAGGGACAGAGCTACAATGAGCAGTTCTTC.

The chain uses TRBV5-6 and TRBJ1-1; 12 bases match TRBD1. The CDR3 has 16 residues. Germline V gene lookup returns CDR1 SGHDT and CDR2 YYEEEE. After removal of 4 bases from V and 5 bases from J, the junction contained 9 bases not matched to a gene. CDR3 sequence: CASSPRDRGRGTEAFF. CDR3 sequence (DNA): TGTGCCAGCAGCCCCCGGGACAGGGGGCGTGGGACTGAAGCTTTCTTT.

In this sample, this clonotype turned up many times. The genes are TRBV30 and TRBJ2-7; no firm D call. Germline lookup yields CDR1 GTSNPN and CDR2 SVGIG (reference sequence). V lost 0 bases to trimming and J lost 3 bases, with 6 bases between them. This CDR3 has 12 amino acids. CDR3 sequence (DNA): TGTGCCTGGAGTGTAGGAAGCTACGAGCAGTACTTC. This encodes CAWSVGSYEQYF.

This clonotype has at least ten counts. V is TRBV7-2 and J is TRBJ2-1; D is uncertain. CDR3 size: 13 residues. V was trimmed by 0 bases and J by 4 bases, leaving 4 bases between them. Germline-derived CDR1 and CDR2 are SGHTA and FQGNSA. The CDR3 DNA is TGTGCCAGCAGCTTAGCACTTTACAATGAGCAGTTCTTC. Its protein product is CASSLALYNEQFF.

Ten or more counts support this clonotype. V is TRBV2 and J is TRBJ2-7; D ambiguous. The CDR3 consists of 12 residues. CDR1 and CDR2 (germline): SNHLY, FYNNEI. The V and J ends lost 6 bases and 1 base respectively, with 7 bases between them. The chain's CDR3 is CASRAISYEQYF. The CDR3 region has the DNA TGTGCCAGCAGGGCAATTTCCTACGAGCAGTACTTC.

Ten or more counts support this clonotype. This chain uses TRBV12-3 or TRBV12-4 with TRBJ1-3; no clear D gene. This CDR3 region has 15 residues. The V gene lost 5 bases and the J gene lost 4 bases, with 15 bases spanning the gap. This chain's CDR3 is CASSPLRVQGNTIYF. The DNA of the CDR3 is TGTGCCAGCAGTCCCCTGAGGGTTCAGGGAAACACCATATATTTT.

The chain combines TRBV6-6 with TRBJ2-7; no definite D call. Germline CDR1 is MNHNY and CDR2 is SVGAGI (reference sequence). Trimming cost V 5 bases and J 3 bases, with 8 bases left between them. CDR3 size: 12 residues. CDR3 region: CASSPIDYEQYF. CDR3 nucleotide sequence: TGTGCCAGCAGTCCAATCGACTACGAGCAGTACTTC.

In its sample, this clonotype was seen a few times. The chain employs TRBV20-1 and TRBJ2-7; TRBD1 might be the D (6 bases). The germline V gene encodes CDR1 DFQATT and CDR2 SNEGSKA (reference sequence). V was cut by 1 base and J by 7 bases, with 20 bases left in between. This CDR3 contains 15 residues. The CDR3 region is CSARGAGAGVEEQYF. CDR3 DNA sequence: TGCAGTGCTAGAGGGGCCGGGGCAGGGGTTGAGGAGCAGTACTTC.

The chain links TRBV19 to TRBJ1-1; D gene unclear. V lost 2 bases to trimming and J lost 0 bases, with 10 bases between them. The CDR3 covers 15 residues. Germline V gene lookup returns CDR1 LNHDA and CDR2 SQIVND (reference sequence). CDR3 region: CASSISTELNTEAFF. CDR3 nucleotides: TGTGCCAGTAGTATATCCACCGAGCTGAACACTGAAGCTTTCTTT.